Listed below are T cell receptor beta chains from one sample, sequenced in a study of shared clonotypes between healthy human individuals. Data came from immunoSEQ multiplex PCR; TCRdb stores just in-frame clones and leaves some out. The profile shows 2 million to 2.5 million clones, about 95% of them singletons. The sample taken for sequencing was naive CD8+ T cells sorted from blood. The receptors come from a man aged 18 to 30 in good health. The CDR3 runs from the conserved cysteine through the conserved F or W. Each record gives: D gene, clone size, J gene, V gene, CDR3 DNA, CDR3 protein. D genes are given only for firm matches. Expanded clones are given a class, and other clones once, few, many or no size at all.

NA NA TRBJ1-1 TRBV5-6 TGTGCCAGCAGCTTCATCGAGACAGAAAACACTGAAGCTTTCTTT CASSFIETENTEAFF
NA NA TRBJ2-7 TRBV4-1 TGCGCCAGCAGCCAACCTGACTACGAGCAGTACTTC CASSQPDYEQYF
NA NA TRBJ2-1 TRBV7-9 TGTGCCAGCAGCTCGCCTTTGGGTGCGGTGCTCAATGAGCAGTTCTTC CASSSPLGAVLNEQFF
NA NA TRBJ2-3 TRBV9 TGTGCCAGCAGCGATGCCCTGGGGAGCGGTAGCACAGATACGCAGTATTTT CASSDALGSGSTDTQYF
NA NA TRBJ2-7 TRBV2 TGTGCCAGCAGTCCGATAGGGGGATATGAGCAGTACTTC CASSPIGGYEQYF
NA NA TRBJ1-5 TRBV10-3 TGTGCCATCAGTGAAGGCCTCCAGGGAAATCAGCCCCAGCATTTT CAISEGLQGNQPQHF
NA NA TRBJ2-5 TRBV11-2 TGTGCCAGCAGCTCCCCCATGGGGGTGGGAGAGACCCAGTACTTC CASSSPMGVGETQYF
TRBD1 few TRBJ2-2 TRBV11-2 TGTGCCAGCAGCTTATCGATACCTAGGGGGCTCAACACCGGGGAGCTGTTTTTT CASSLSIPRGLNTGELFF
TRBD1 once TRBJ1-4 TRBV6-6 TGTGCCAGCACCCAGGACAGGGGGACCGAAAAACTGTTTTTT CASTQDRGTEKLFF
TRBD1 NA TRBJ1-4 TRBV25-1 TGTGCCAGCAGTGAATACGGGACAGGGAATGAAAAACTGTTTTTT CASSEYGTGNEKLFF
NA NA TRBJ2-7 TRBV7-9 TGTGCCAGCAGCGTCTCTGAAGCCTACGAGCAGTACTTC CASSVSEAYEQYF
TRBD1 NA TRBJ2-7 TRBV4-3 TGCGCCAGCAGCCCAGGACAGGGGGCAAGCGAGCAGTACTTC CASSPGQGASEQYF
NA NA TRBJ2-7 TRBV7-2 TGTGCCAGCAGCTTAGTCAGGCTAACCTACGAGCAGTACTTC CASSLVRLTYEQYF
NA NA TRBJ1-1 TRBV11-2 TGTGCCAGCAGCTTAGATCCCAGCGCCACTGAAGCTTTCTTT CASSLDPSATEAFF
NA NA TRBJ2-2 TRBV19 TGTGCCAGTAGTATTGAGGATGGTTCGAACACCGGGGAGCTGTTTTTT CASSIEDGSNTGELFF
NA NA TRBJ2-2 TRBV11-2 TGTGCCAGCAGCTTGGGCCGACTTTTTAGCCCTCTCGGGGAGCTGTTTTTT CASSLGRLFSPLGELFF
NA once TRBJ2-2 TRBV29-1 TGCGGAATTGGCAGGGCGAACACCGGGGAGCTGTTTTTT CGIGRANTGELFF
NA NA TRBJ1-5 TRBV6-5 TGTGCCAGCAGTTACTTGGGGGGGAATCAGCCCCAGCATTTT CASSYLGGNQPQHF
TRBD1 NA TRBJ2-1 TRBV27 TGTGCCAGCAGTTTATTTAAGGTCCCACAGGGGTATGAGCAGTTCTTC CASSLFKVPQGYEQFF
NA NA TRBJ2-1 TRBV7-6 TGTGCCAGCAGCTTAACGCTGGGCTCCTACAATGAGCAGTTCTTC CASSLTLGSYNEQFF
TRBD2 NA TRBJ2-5 TRBV2 TGTGCCAGCAGTGAAGCGAGTGTTAGCGGGAGGGAGACCCAGTACTTC CASSEASVSGRETQYF
NA NA TRBJ1-2 TRBV6-5 TGTGCCAGCAGTTACGATCGCAGCAGCCACACCTTC CASSYDRSSHTF
TRBD2 NA TRBJ2-7 TRBV30 TGCGCCTGGAGCGGGAGCGCCTACGAGCAGTACTTC CAWSGSAYEQYF
NA NA TRBJ1-2 TRBV6-1 TGTGCCAGCAGTCCTAGGGGGGCATATGGCTACACCTTC CASSPRGAYGYTF
NA once TRBJ1-1 TRBV9 TGTGCCAGCAGCGCTGCCGGGGGGTCGAACACTGAAGCTTTCTTT CASSAAGGSNTEAFF
NA NA TRBJ2-2 TRBV9 TGTGCCAGCAGCGTATCAGGGCTACCCGGGGAGCTGTTTTTT CASSVSGLPGELFF
NA NA TRBJ2-7 TRBV6-5 TGTGCCAGCAGGGTCGATTTAGGGACCTCCTACGAGCAGTACTTC CASRVDLGTSYEQYF
NA NA TRBJ1-1 TRBV9 TGTGCCAGCAGCGTAGAAACCGGGCGGACCACTGAAGCTTTCTTT CASSVETGRTTEAFF